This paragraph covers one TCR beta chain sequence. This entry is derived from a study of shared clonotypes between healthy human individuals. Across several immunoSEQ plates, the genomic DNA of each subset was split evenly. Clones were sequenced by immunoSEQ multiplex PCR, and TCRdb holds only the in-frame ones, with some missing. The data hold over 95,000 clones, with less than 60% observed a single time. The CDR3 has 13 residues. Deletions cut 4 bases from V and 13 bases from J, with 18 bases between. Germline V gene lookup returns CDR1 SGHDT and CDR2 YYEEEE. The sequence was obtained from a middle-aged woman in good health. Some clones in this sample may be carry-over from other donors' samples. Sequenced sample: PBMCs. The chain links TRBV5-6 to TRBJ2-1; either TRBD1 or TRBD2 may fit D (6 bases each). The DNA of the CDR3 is TGTGCCAGCAGCCCGGGGGCTGGGCCTATTCAGTTCTTC. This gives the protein CASSPGAGPIQFF.